A single sample gave rise to the 24 T cell receptor beta chains below, sequenced in a study of blood T cell repertoires in COVID-19. Measured with immunoSEQ multiplex PCR; TCRdb has only the in-frame clones, and not every one. The sample has 200,000 to 300,000 clones; approximately 91% are singletons. What was sequenced was peripheral blood. These receptors originate from a person under 35 with COVID-19, enrolled during active disease.

About this clone itself: Distinct nucleotide sequences in the sample also encode this CDR3. The rearrangement joins TRBV9 to TRBJ2-5; 15 bases agree with TRBD2. Looked up from germline, CDR1 is SGDLS and CDR2 is YYNGEE. After removal of 4 bases from V and 5 bases from J, the junction contained 3 bases not matched to a gene. The CDR3 is made up of 15 amino acids. This chain's CDR3 is CASSPGLAGGETQYF. As DNA, the CDR3 is TGTGCCAGCAGCCCGGGACTAGCGGGAGGTGAGACCCAGTACTTC. Full variable domain (rest looked up from reference TRBV9 and TRBJ2-5): DSGVTQTPKHLITATGQRVTLRCSPRSGDLSVYWYQQSLDQGLQFLIQYYNGEERAKGNILERFSAQQFPDLHSELNLSSLELGDSALYFCASSPGLAGGETQYFGPGTRLLVL.

This clone was seen once. The rearrangement uses TRBV19 and TRBJ2-1; possibly TRBD1 for D (6 bases). The V and J ends lost 4 bases and 4 bases respectively, with 8 bases between them. This CDR3 comprises 13 residues. Germline V gene sequence: CDR1 LNHDA, CDR2 SQIVND (reference sequence). CDR3 bases: TGTGCCAGTAGTAGGACAGAGTACAATGAGCAGTTCTTC. This translates into CASSRTEYNEQFF.

This clone was counted once. The chain links TRBV18 to TRBJ1-2, with D possibly TRBD1 on 5 matching bases. Trimming took off 2 bases at V and 10 bases at J, with 14 bases between the two ends. CDR1 is KGHSH, CDR2 LQKENI, per germline. The CDR3 consists of 13 residues. The CDR3: CASSPGPGEAYTF. DNA for the CDR3: TGTGCCAGCTCACCAGGACCGGGGGAGGCCTACACCTTC. The entire variable domain, with the rest obtained from reference TRBV18 and TRBJ1-2, is as follows: NAGVMQNPRHLVRRRGQEARLRCSPMKGHSHVYWYRQLPEEGLKFMVYLQKENIIDESGMPKERFSAEFPKEGPSILRIQQVVRGDSAAYFCASSPGPGEAYTFGSGTRLTVV.

This chain connects TRBV25-1 to TRBJ2-2, with 9 positions matching TRBD2. From germline, CDR1 is MGHDK and CDR2 SYGVNS. This CDR3 spans 16 amino acids. V trimming: 4 bases; J trimming: 5 bases; junction bases outside the gene matches: 8. CDR3 nucleotide sequence: TGTGCCAGCAGTGGCCAGCGGGGGGCCGGTACCGGGGAGCTGTTTTTT. Translated: CASSGQRGAGTGELFF.

The chain uses TRBV5-1 and TRBJ1-6, with D tentatively TRBD1 (5 bases). The CDR3 covers 16 residues. CDR1 and CDR2 from the germline V gene are SGHRS and YFSETQ. V lost 2 bases, J lost 7 bases, and 16 bases lay in between. The CDR3 nucleotides are TGCGCCAGCAGCTTCCTTTCGGGGACTCCCAATTCACCCCTCCACTTT. Protein product: CASSFLSGTPNSPLHF.

DNA of the CDR3: TGCAGTGCTAGATCGGTCCCTGAGCAGTTCTTC. This sequence encodes CSARSVPEQFF. The V call is TRBV20-1, the J call TRBJ2-1; no definite D call. V was clipped by 2 bases and J by 9 bases, with 8 bases between them. Germline CDR1 and CDR2: DFQATT and SNEGSKA (reference sequence). CDR3 length: 11 residues.

This clone was observed a single time. The chain combines TRBV3-1 (or the pseudogene TRBV3-2) with TRBJ2-1; 13 bases agree with TRBD2. Germline trimming cut 0 bases from V and 2 bases from J; bases unmatched to any gene: 7. The CDR3 has 19 residues. Germline V lookup: CDR1 LGHDT, CDR2 YNNKEL (reference sequence). Here the CDR3 reads CASSQDQGTSGTAYNEQFF. The CDR3 nucleotides are TGTGCCAGCAGCCAAGACCAGGGGACTAGCGGGACTGCCTACAATGAGCAGTTCTTC.

The chain recombines TRBV5-1 with TRBJ2-3; 9 nucleotides agree with TRBD1. The CDR3 is 14 amino acids. Germline CDR1 SGHRS, CDR2 YFSETQ. V gave up 9 bases and J gave up 3 bases; unmatched junction bases: 8. CDR3 amino acids: CATEPGQGTDTQYF. The CDR3 nucleotides are TGCGCCACCGAACCGGGACAGGGAACAGATACGCAGTATTTT.

This sequence joins TRBV28 and TRBJ1-5; possible D gene TRBD1, 5 bases. This CDR3 contains 18 residues. V was cut by 11 bases and J by 7 bases, with 33 bases left in between. The germline gives CDR1 MDHEN, CDR2 SYDVKM. Here the CDR3 DNA reads TGTGCCTCGAGCCCCGGTCTCGGGGGAGTTTGGTCCAGGCAGCCCCAGCATTTT. Amino acid sequence: CASSPGLGGVWSRQPQHF.

The genes are TRBV5-1 and TRBJ1-2; D unresolved. Germline-derived CDR1 and CDR2 are SGHRS and YFSETQ. V was pared by 3 bases and J by 4 bases, with 10 bases between. The CDR3 is 13 amino acids. The CDR3 sequence is CASSSRRGYGYTF. CDR3 sequence (DNA): TGCGCCAGCAGCTCAAGACGGGGCTATGGCTACACCTTC. Complete variable domain (other parts from reference TRBV5-1 and TRBJ1-2): KAGVTQTPRYLIKTRGQQVTLSCSPISGHRSVSWYQQTPGQGLQFLFEYFSETQRNKGNFPGRFSGRQFSNSRSEMNVSTLELGDSALYLCASSSRRGYGYTFGSGTRLTVV.

This clone was seen a few times. V and J are TRBV5-1 and TRBJ1-1; D is unclear. The CDR3 extends over 13 amino acids. The germline V and J ends were trimmed by 0 bases and 4 bases, with 7 bases remaining between them. CDR1 is SGHRS and CDR2 is YFSETQ in the germline V gene. DNA of the CDR3: TGCGCCAGCAGCTTGGACAGAATCACTGAAGCTTTCTTT. Its translation: CASSLDRITEAFF.

J is TRBJ2-1 and V is TRBV5-4; 10 bases match TRBD1. CDR1 and CDR2 from the germline V gene are SGHNT and YYREEE (reference sequence). The CDR3 spans 15 residues. V shed 4 bases and J 6 bases; nucleotides not matched to a gene: 7. Here the CDR3 DNA reads TGTGCCAGCAGCCCGGGACAGGGGTTATCCAATGAGCAGTTCTTC. Translating it yields CASSPGQGLSNEQFF.

The chain has TRBV7-2 and TRBJ2-7; 9 nucleotides line up with TRBD2. J was trimmed by 1 base and V by 3 bases; bases with no gene match: 7. The germline V gene encodes CDR1 SGHTA and CDR2 FQGNSA. The CDR3 runs 16 residues. CDR3 sequence: CASSFYSGSGSYEQYF. The CDR3 DNA reads TGTGCCAGCAGCTTTTATAGCGGGAGTGGTTCCTACGAGCAGTACTTC.

The V call is TRBV6-5, the J call TRBJ1-1, with D possibly being TRBD1 (5 bases). The V and J ends lost 2 bases and 4 bases respectively, with 14 bases between them. The CDR3 has 15 residues. CDR1 and CDR2 from the germline V gene are MNHEY and SVGAGI. CDR3 in DNA: TGTGCCAGCAGTTACCTTGGGACTTTTGGCACTGAAGCTTTCTTT. Protein: CASSYLGTFGTEAFF.

DNA for the CDR3: TGCGCCAGCAGCCAAGAAAATGGGCTTACGCCGGGAAACACCATATATTTT. Protein product: CASSQENGLTPGNTIYF. V gene TRBV4-3 combines with J gene TRBJ1-3; no firm D call. The CDR3 has 17 residues. Trimming shortened V by 0 bases and J by 4 bases, and 16 bases separated the two germline ends. Germline loops: CDR1 LGHNA, CDR2 YSLEER.

The V and J genes are TRBV2 and TRBJ2-5; 11 bases line up with TRBD2. The CDR3 loop spans 13 amino acids. Germline CDR1 and CDR2: SNHLY and FYNNEI. CDR3 region: CAGAASGRETQYF. CDR3 nucleotides: TGTGCGGGAGCGGCTAGCGGGAGGGAGACCCAGTACTTC.

This clone has just one count. This chain uses TRBV28 with TRBJ1-1; maybe TRBD1 (5 bases). Trimming removed 4 bases at V and 5 bases at J, with 8 bases between. CDR3 length equals 12 residues. Germline V gives CDR1 MDHEN, CDR2 SYDVKM. The CDR3 is CASSSKGTEAFF. The CDR3 DNA sequence: TGTGCCAGCAGTTCAAAGGGGACTGAAGCTTTCTTT.

V usage is TRBV9 and J usage is TRBJ2-5, with 8 positions matching TRBD2. Germline-derived CDR1 and CDR2 are SGDLS and YYNGEE. This CDR3 is 14 amino acids long. Trimming took 4 bases from V and 5 from J; bases not matched to a gene: 7. CDR3 nucleotides: TGTGCCAGCAGCCCCGGACTAGCTGGCGAGACCCAGTACTTC. It codes for CASSPGLAGETQYF.

The V and J genes are TRBV3-1 (or the pseudogene TRBV3-2) and TRBJ1-2; D is uncertain. In germline, CDR1 is LGHDT, CDR2 YNNKEL (reference sequence). The CDR3 sequence is 15 residues long. The V end was cut by 0 bases, the J end by 8 bases, with 16 bases between. The DNA of the CDR3 is TGTGCCAGCAGCCAAGAGACGTCCGGGGAGAGAGGCTACACCTTC. Translating gives CASSQETSGERGYTF.

This rearrangement joins TRBV6-2 or TRBV6-3 to TRBJ2-3; D might be TRBD1 (5 bases). Deletions cut 2 bases from V and 2 bases from J, with 8 bases between. The germline gives CDR1 MNHEY, CDR2 SVGEGT. The CDR3 extends over 14 amino acids. The CDR3 protein is CASSYGGATDTQYF. In nucleotides, the CDR3 is TGTGCCAGCAGTTACGGTGGGGCCACAGATACGCAGTATTTT.

This clone came up once. The chain has TRBV21-1 and TRBJ2-4; the table's D call, TRBD1, has no DNA check behind it. TRBV21-1 is reported as a pseudogene. The CDR3 is 12 amino acids. CDR3 region: CASSQDRDIQYF. CDR3 in DNA: TGTGCCAGCAGCCAGGACAGGGACATTCAGTACTTC.

The chain is built from TRBV9 and TRBJ2-1; D might be TRBD2 (5 bases). The CDR3 consists of 14 residues. The V end lost 2 bases, the J end lost 7 bases, and 13 bases lay between the germline ends. Looked up from germline, CDR1 is SGDLS and CDR2 is YYNGEE. The CDR3 region is CASSVTGWWNEQFF. DNA of the CDR3: TGTGCCAGCAGCGTCACGGGATGGTGGAATGAGCAGTTCTTC.

The gene calls are TRBV21-1 and TRBJ1-2. TRBV21-1 represents a pseudogene. CDR3 length: 13 amino acids. The chain's CDR3 is CASSIYRPGNSFF. The CDR3 DNA sequence: TGTGCCAGCAGCATCTATAGGCCGGGGAACTCTTTCTTC.

This clone was seen once. Sequence at one end of the junction differs from germline and may be a read error. The V call is TRBV5-4, the J call TRBJ2-1; D remains ambiguous. The germline gives CDR1 SGHNT, CDR2 YYREEE (reference sequence). The CDR3 has 12 amino acids. CDR3 DNA: TGTGCCAGCAGGTTATCCTCCAATGAGCAGTTCTTC. Amino acid sequence: CASRLSSNEQFF.